This T cell receptor beta chain was identified during a study of T cells in Graves' hyperthyroidism and ophthalmopathy. General study results and limits: Peripheral blood also featured most of the thyroid clonotypes expanded above 0.001.

The CDR3 length is 16 residues. Trimming at V came to 3 bases and at J to 3 bases, leaving 7 bases not matched to a gene. The germline gives CDR1 SGHAT, CDR2 FQNNGV. Researchers barred patients who had uncontrolled infection, other autoimmune disease, pregnancy or lactation. This clonotype was seen ten or more times. Its target is not known. From RNA transcripts, TCR beta CDR3 regions were amplified. First-round RT-PCR with HTBI primers amplified the TCR CDR3 region. One entry per CDR3 protein results from TCRdb running MiXCR on the multiplex PCR reads. The sample contains nearly 600,000 distinct CDR3 sequences, approximately 14% of which appear only once.

This receptor was identified in a young woman with Graves' ophthalmopathy. V is TRBV11-2 and J is TRBJ2-7; 11 nucleotides align to TRBD2. Sequencing was carried out using blood. The CDR3 DNA follows: TGTGCCAGCAGCTTGGAAGGGACTAGCGGAATCTACGAGCAGTACTTC. It translates to CASSLEGTSGIYEQYF.